A selection of T cell receptor beta chains follows, all from one sample in a study of cytomegalovirus exposure and HLA in healthy donors. Measured with immunoSEQ multiplex PCR; TCRdb has only the in-frame clones, and not every one. The sample lists around 37,000 clones, over 70% occurring once. Sequenced input: PBMCs. The receptor set was obtained from a man aged 50 or older in good health and CMV-seronegative. CDR3s include the opening cysteine and the closing phenylalanine or tryptophan. A D gene is named only where the DNA matches it firmly. Only part of the rows carry a size: once, few, many, or a class if the clone is expanded.

D gene: .
V gene: TRBV9
J gene: TRBJ2-1
clone size: few
CDR3 protein: CASSIPGTKNNEQFF
CDR3 DNA: TGTGCCAGCAGCATCCCCGGGACAAAGAACAATGAGCAGTTCTTC

D gene: .
V gene: TRBV5-6
J gene: TRBJ1-6
clone size: .
CDR3 protein: CASSFGRDGYNSPLHF
CDR3 DNA: TGTGCCAGCAGCTTCGGCAGGGATGGCTATAATTCACCCCTCCACTTT

D gene: TRBD2
V gene: TRBV7-8
J gene: TRBJ2-3
clone size: .
CDR3 protein: CASSSRGGTSTDTQYF
CDR3 DNA: TGTGCCAGCAGCTCCCGGGGGGGGACCAGCACAGATACGCAGTATTTT

D gene: .
V gene: TRBV27
J gene: TRBJ2-7
clone size: .
CDR3 protein: CASSSIQGYEQYF
CDR3 DNA: TGTGCCAGCAGTTCTATACAGGGCTACGAGCAGTACTTC

D gene: .
V gene: TRBV7-9
J gene: TRBJ2-7
clone size: .
CDR3 protein: CASSLVAQAYEQYF
CDR3 DNA: TGTGCCAGCAGCTTAGTGGCTCAGGCATACGAGCAGTACTTC

D gene: .
V gene: TRBV2
J gene: TRBJ1-1
clone size: few
CDR3 protein: CASSDDTLGAFF
CDR3 DNA: TGTGCCAGCAGTGATGATACCCTCGGGGCTTTCTTT

D gene: TRBD1
V gene: TRBV6-6
J gene: TRBJ1-3
clone size: once
CDR3 protein: CATQGARSGNTIYF
CDR3 DNA: TGTGCCACTCAGGGGGCCCGCTCTGGAAACACCATATATTTT

D gene: .
V gene: TRBV11-1
J gene: TRBJ2-7
clone size: .
CDR3 protein: CASSNTNYEQYF
CDR3 DNA: TGTGCCAGCAGCAACACTAACTACGAGCAGTACTTC

D gene: TRBD1
V gene: TRBV30
J gene: TRBJ1-2
clone size: .
CDR3 protein: CAWSGQGGGYTF
CDR3 DNA: TGTGCCTGGAGTGGACAGGGTGGTGGCTACACCTTC

D gene: .
V gene: TRBV5-1
J gene: TRBJ2-7
clone size: .
CDR3 protein: CASSGELVAEQYF
CDR3 DNA: TGCGCCAGCAGCGGAGAACTAGTTGCGGAGCAGTACTTC

D gene: TRBD1
V gene: TRBV11-3
J gene: TRBJ2-1
clone size: once
CDR3 protein: CASSLRGQGSYNEQFF
CDR3 DNA: TGTGCCAGCAGCTTACGAGGACAGGGGTCCTACAATGAGCAGTTCTTC

D gene: TRBD1
V gene: TRBV5-4
J gene: TRBJ1-1
clone size: .
CDR3 protein: CASSWGGQGITEAFF
CDR3 DNA: TGTGCCAGCAGCTGGGGGGGACAGGGGATCACTGAAGCTTTCTTT

D gene: TRBD1
V gene: TRBV29-1
J gene: TRBJ1-6
clone size: .
CDR3 protein: CSVQQGFNSPLHF
CDR3 DNA: TGCAGCGTTCAACAGGGGTTTAATTCACCCCTCCACTTT

D gene: TRBD2
V gene: TRBV18
J gene: TRBJ2-1
clone size: .
CDR3 protein: CASSPVQRGTSSYNEQFF
CDR3 DNA: TGTGCCAGCTCACCGGTTCAGCGCGGGACTAGCTCCTACAATGAGCAGTTCTTC

D gene: TRBD1
V gene: TRBV7-9
J gene: TRBJ2-3
clone size: .
CDR3 protein: CASSGRDRGIVGTDTQYF
CDR3 DNA: TGTGCCAGCAGCGGCCGGGACAGGGGAATTGTTGGCACAGATACGCAGTATTTT

D gene: TRBD1
V gene: TRBV7-2
J gene: TRBJ2-5
clone size: few
CDR3 protein: CASSNSGQGTKTQYF
CDR3 DNA: TGTGCCAGCAGCAACTCGGGACAGGGGACGAAGACCCAGTACTTC

D gene: .
V gene: TRBV7-8
J gene: TRBJ1-1
clone size: .
CDR3 protein: CASSLYTENTEAFF
CDR3 DNA: TGTGCCAGCAGCTTATACACAGAGAACACTGAAGCTTTCTTT

D gene: .
V gene: TRBV30
J gene: TRBJ2-7
clone size: .
CDR3 protein: CAWSVIRDVDVYEQYF
CDR3 DNA: TGTGCCTGGAGTGTAATTCGGGATGTTGATGTCTACGAGCAGTACTTC

D gene: TRBD2
V gene: TRBV27
J gene: TRBJ2-5
clone size: .
CDR3 protein: CASSLTTPAGEQYF
CDR3 DNA: TGTGCCAGCAGTTTAACCACACCGGCGGGAGAGCAGTACTTC

D gene: TRBD2
V gene: TRBV19
J gene: TRBJ2-7
clone size: few
CDR3 protein: CASSWGEGLKEQYF
CDR3 DNA: TGTGCCAGTAGTTGGGGGGAGGGCCTGAAGGAGCAGTACTTC

D gene: .
V gene: TRBV5-4
J gene: TRBJ1-2
clone size: .
CDR3 protein: CASSLDVWEGRNGYTF
CDR3 DNA: TGTGCCAGCAGCTTGGACGTGTGGGAGGGGAGAAATGGCTACACCTTC

D gene: TRBD1
V gene: TRBV7-9
J gene: TRBJ1-2
clone size: few
CDR3 protein: CASSLGQGAVGYTF
CDR3 DNA: TGTGCCAGCAGCTTAGGGCAGGGGGCTGTTGGCTACACCTTC

D gene: .
V gene: TRBV21-1
J gene: TRBJ1-6
clone size: .
CDR3 protein: CASSKWSAGRGNNSPLHF
CDR3 DNA: TGTGCCAGCAGCAAATGGTCGGCAGGTAGGGGAAATAATTCACCCCTCCACTTT

D gene: TRBD1
V gene: TRBV7-2
J gene: TRBJ2-4
clone size: .
CDR3 protein: CASSSDRGYGNIQYF
CDR3 DNA: TGTGCCAGCAGCTCGGACAGGGGGTATGGAAACATTCAGTACTTC

D gene: TRBD1
V gene: TRBV6-6
J gene: TRBJ2-7
clone size: .
CDR3 protein: CASSGTGADSYEQYF
CDR3 DNA: TGTGCCAGCAGCGGGACAGGGGCGGACTCCTACGAGCAGTACTTC

D gene: .
V gene: TRBV4-1
J gene: TRBJ2-1
clone size: .
CDR3 protein: CASSLRVENTNEQFF
CDR3 DNA: TGCGCCAGCAGCCTACGCGTAGAGAATACTAATGAGCAGTTCTTC

D gene: TRBD2
V gene: TRBV19
J gene: TRBJ2-1
clone size: .
CDR3 protein: CASSMIVVGLAGGNEQFF
CDR3 DNA: TGTGCCAGTAGTATGATCGTAGTCGGTCTAGCGGGAGGTAATGAGCAGTTCTTC

D gene: TRBD2
V gene: TRBV19
J gene: TRBJ2-5
clone size: .
CDR3 protein: CASSIRTSGSRETQYF
CDR3 DNA: TGTGCCAGTAGTATTCGAACTAGCGGTAGCAGAGAGACCCAGTACTTC

D gene: .
V gene: TRBV5-4
J gene: TRBJ2-3
clone size: .
CDR3 protein: CASSLESSGTQYF
CDR3 DNA: TGTGCCAGCAGCTTGGAATCTTCGGGTACGCAGTATTTT

D gene: .
V gene: TRBV6-4
J gene: TRBJ2-3
clone size: few
CDR3 protein: CASSGGGGTDTQYF
CDR3 DNA: TGTGCCAGCAGTGGAGGGGGAGGGACAGATACGCAGTATTTT

D gene: .
V gene: TRBV25-1
J gene: TRBJ2-3
clone size: .
CDR3 protein: CASSGGGRGPRTDTQYF
CDR3 DNA: TGTGCCAGCAGTGGAGGGGGCCGGGGGCCGCGCACAGATACGCAGTATTTT

D gene: TRBD1
V gene: TRBV27
J gene: TRBJ2-7
clone size: .
CDR3 protein: CASSGGTVSSYEQYF
CDR3 DNA: TGTGCCAGCAGTGGTGGGACAGTCTCCTCCTACGAGCAGTACTTC

D gene: .
V gene: TRBV6-5
J gene: TRBJ1-5
clone size: .
CDR3 protein: CASSYRDSVLWPQHF
CDR3 DNA: TGTGCCAGCAGTTACAGGGACTCCGTGTTGTGGCCCCAGCATTTT

D gene: TRBD1
V gene: TRBV9
J gene: TRBJ2-5
clone size: once
CDR3 protein: CASSVGDRGQETQYF
CDR3 DNA: TGTGCCAGCAGCGTAGGCGACAGGGGCCAAGAGACCCAGTACTTC

D gene: .
V gene: TRBV5-6
J gene: TRBJ1-6
clone size: few
CDR3 protein: CASSSGLLGSSPLHF
CDR3 DNA: TGTGCCAGCAGCTCAGGGCTTTTGGGCTCTTCACCCCTCCACTTT

D gene: TRBD1
V gene: TRBV7-3
J gene: TRBJ1-2
clone size: .
CDR3 protein: CASSLWDRGRQHYGYTF
CDR3 DNA: TGTGCCAGCAGCTTATGGGACAGGGGGCGCCAACACTATGGCTACACCTTC

D gene: TRBD1
V gene: TRBV28
J gene: TRBJ1-5
clone size: .
CDR3 protein: CASSSPRQGQPQHF
CDR3 DNA: TGTGCCAGCAGTTCGCCTCGACAGGGTCAGCCCCAGCATTTT

D gene: TRBD2
V gene: TRBV9
J gene: TRBJ2-3
clone size: .
CDR3 protein: CASSVIAGETDTQYF
CDR3 DNA: TGTGCCAGCAGCGTTATAGCGGGAGAGACAGATACGCAGTATTTT

D gene: .
V gene: TRBV11-2
J gene: TRBJ2-6
clone size: few
CDR3 protein: CASSYILAGANVLTF
CDR3 DNA: TGTGCCAGCAGTTACATCCTGGCTGGGGCCAACGTCCTGACTTTC

D gene: .
V gene: TRBV23-1
J gene: TRBJ2-7
clone size: .
CDR3 protein: CASSQSEEYEQYF
CDR3 DNA: TGCGCCAGCAGTCAATCGGAGGAATACGAGCAGTACTTC

D gene: TRBD1
V gene: TRBV19
J gene: TRBJ2-7
clone size: few
CDR3 protein: CASSIVGTGPYEQYF
CDR3 DNA: TGTGCCAGTAGTATAGTGGGGACAGGACCTTACGAGCAGTACTTC

D gene: .
V gene: TRBV4-1
J gene: TRBJ2-7
clone size: .
CDR3 protein: CASSQQLVANEQYF
CDR3 DNA: TGCGCCAGCAGCCAGCAATTGGTCGCTAACGAGCAGTACTTC

D gene: TRBD2
V gene: TRBV5-1
J gene: TRBJ2-2
clone size: .
CDR3 protein: CASSLTAGGARTGELFF
CDR3 DNA: TGCGCCAGCAGCTTGACGGCGGGAGGGGCGCGGACCGGGGAGCTGTTTTTT

D gene: .
V gene: TRBV6-5
J gene: TRBJ1-2
clone size: .
CDR3 protein: CASSYTADNYGYTF
CDR3 DNA: TGTGCCAGCAGTTACACAGCAGATAACTATGGCTACACCTTC

D gene: TRBD1
V gene: TRBV15
J gene: TRBJ2-7
clone size: .
CDR3 protein: CATSRDLKLGQGVDEQYF
CDR3 DNA: TGTGCCACCAGCAGAGATCTTAAATTAGGACAGGGAGTGGACGAGCAGTACTTC

D gene: TRBD2
V gene: TRBV28
J gene: TRBJ2-3
clone size: .
CDR3 protein: CASSLLGSGRINTQYF
CDR3 DNA: TGTGCCAGCAGTTTATTAGGTAGCGGGAGAATAAATACGCAGTATTTT

D gene: TRBD2
V gene: TRBV7-2
J gene: TRBJ2-5
clone size: once
CDR3 protein: CASSLGLAGETQYF
CDR3 DNA: TGTGCCAGCAGCTTAGGCCTAGCGGGAGAGACCCAGTACTTC

D gene: TRBD1
V gene: TRBV5-4
J gene: TRBJ1-2
clone size: few
CDR3 protein: CASSLGIDRVYGYTF
CDR3 DNA: TGTGCCAGCAGCTTGGGTATAGACAGGGTCTATGGCTACACCTTC

D gene: .
V gene: TRBV15
J gene: TRBJ2-2
clone size: .
CDR3 protein: CATSRETQGVPGELFF
CDR3 DNA: TGTGCCACCAGCAGAGAGACACAGGGCGTTCCCGGGGAGCTGTTTTTT

D gene: .
V gene: TRBV28
J gene: TRBJ1-5
clone size: .
CDR3 protein: CASSLRQGNQPQHF
CDR3 DNA: TGTGCCAGCAGTTTGCGTCAGGGTAATCAGCCCCAGCATTTT

D gene: TRBD1
V gene: TRBV29-1
J gene: TRBJ1-5
clone size: .
CDR3 protein: CSTPGQGAIGQPQHF
CDR3 DNA: TGCAGCACCCCGGGACAGGGGGCTATTGGTCAGCCCCAGCATTTT

D gene: TRBD2
V gene: TRBV27
J gene: TRBJ2-1
clone size: few
CDR3 protein: CASSLAGTTYNEQFF
CDR3 DNA: TGTGCCAGCAGCTTAGCGGGGACTACCTACAATGAGCAGTTCTTC

D gene: .
V gene: TRBV7-8
J gene: TRBJ1-2
clone size: .
CDR3 protein: CASSPQAFAGGYGYTF
CDR3 DNA: TGTGCCAGCAGCCCTCAAGCTTTCGCCGGGGGCTATGGCTACACCTTC

D gene: TRBD2
V gene: TRBV5-1
J gene: TRBJ2-3
clone size: .
CDR3 protein: CASSQTSGTDTQYF
CDR3 DNA: TGCGCCAGCAGCCAGACTAGCGGCACAGATACGCAGTATTTT

D gene: TRBD2
V gene: TRBV9
J gene: TRBJ2-2
clone size: .
CDR3 protein: CASSVATGRSLAGVGELFF
CDR3 DNA: TGTGCCAGCAGCGTAGCTACTGGAAGGAGTCTAGCGGGAGTCGGGGAGCTGTTTTTT

D gene: TRBD2
V gene: TRBV19
J gene: TRBJ2-3
clone size: .
CDR3 protein: CASSILGGADTQYF
CDR3 DNA: TGTGCCAGTAGTATCCTCGGGGGGGCAGATACGCAGTATTTT

D gene: .
V gene: TRBV19
J gene: TRBJ1-1
clone size: .
CDR3 protein: CASSLTVGVTEAFF
CDR3 DNA: TGTGCCAGTAGCCTAACAGTGGGAGTCACTGAAGCTTTCTTT

D gene: .
V gene: TRBV28
J gene: TRBJ2-1
clone size: .
CDR3 protein: CASSLDRSGEQFF
CDR3 DNA: TGTGCCAGCAGTTTAGACCGGTCCGGGGAGCAGTTCTTC

D gene: .
V gene: TRBV6-5
J gene: TRBJ1-5
clone size: .
CDR3 protein: CASSREGLGNQPQHF
CDR3 DNA: TGTGCCAGCAGTAGAGAGGGATTGGGCAATCAGCCCCAGCATTTT